What follows is one TCR beta chain and its context. What it binds is unknown. The table came from immunoSEQ multiplex PCR; TCRdb's copy has only in-frame clones and leaves some out. The sample yields 35,000 to 40,000 clones, around 93% seen once. The V end was cut by 4 bases, the J end by 0 bases, with 12 bases between. Germline values: CDR1 SNHLY, CDR2 FYNNEI. The CDR3 is 15 amino acids. At study entry, adolescents had tuberculin skin tests and IGRA screening. The sample belongs to a study of T cells in tuberculosis. Findings and caveats of the study: Shorter CDR3-alpha in active tuberculosis partly drove smaller distances.

Sequenced input: PBMCs. V and J are TRBV2 and TRBJ2-5; TRBD1 is a possible D gene (6 bases). The sequence came from a donor aged 5-35 years with latent tuberculosis or without tuberculosis infection. Some clones in this sample may be carry-over from other donors' samples. The CDR3 sequence: CASSVQGPYQETQYF. CDR3 nucleotides: TGTGCCAGCAGTGTCCAGGGGCCTTACCAAGAGACCCAGTACTTC.